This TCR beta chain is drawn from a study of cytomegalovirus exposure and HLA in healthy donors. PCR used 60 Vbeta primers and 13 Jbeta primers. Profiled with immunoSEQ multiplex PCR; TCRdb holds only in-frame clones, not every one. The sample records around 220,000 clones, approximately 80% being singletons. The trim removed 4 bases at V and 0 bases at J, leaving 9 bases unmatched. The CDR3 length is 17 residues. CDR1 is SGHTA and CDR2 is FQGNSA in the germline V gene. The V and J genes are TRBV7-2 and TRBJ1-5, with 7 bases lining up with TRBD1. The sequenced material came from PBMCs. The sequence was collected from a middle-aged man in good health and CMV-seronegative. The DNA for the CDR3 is TGTGCCAGCAGCTCGGGGACAGACTTTTATAGCAATCAGCCCCAGCATTTT. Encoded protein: CASSSGTDFYSNQPQHF. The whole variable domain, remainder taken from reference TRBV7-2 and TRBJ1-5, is GAGVSQSPSNKVTEKGKDVELRCDPISGHTALYWYRQSLGQGLEFLIYFQGNSAPDKSGLPSDRFSAERTGGSVSTLTIQRTQQEDSAVYLCASSSGTDFYSNQPQHFGDGTRLSIL.